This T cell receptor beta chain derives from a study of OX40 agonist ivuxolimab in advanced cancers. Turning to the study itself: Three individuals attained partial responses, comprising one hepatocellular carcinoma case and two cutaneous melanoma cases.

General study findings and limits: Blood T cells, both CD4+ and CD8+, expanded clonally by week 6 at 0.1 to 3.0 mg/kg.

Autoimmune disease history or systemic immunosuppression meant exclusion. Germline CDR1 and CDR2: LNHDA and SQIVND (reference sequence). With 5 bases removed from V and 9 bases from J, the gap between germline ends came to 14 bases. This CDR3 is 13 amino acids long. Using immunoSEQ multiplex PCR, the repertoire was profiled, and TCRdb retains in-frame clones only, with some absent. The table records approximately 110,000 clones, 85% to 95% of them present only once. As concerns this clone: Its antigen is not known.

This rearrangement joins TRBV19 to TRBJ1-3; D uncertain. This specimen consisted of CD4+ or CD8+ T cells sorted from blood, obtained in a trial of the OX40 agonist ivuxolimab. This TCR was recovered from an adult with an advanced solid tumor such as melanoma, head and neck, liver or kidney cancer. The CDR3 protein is CASSSRSDGTIYF. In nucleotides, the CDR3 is TGTGCCAGTAGTTCCCGTTCTGACGGCACCATATATTTT.